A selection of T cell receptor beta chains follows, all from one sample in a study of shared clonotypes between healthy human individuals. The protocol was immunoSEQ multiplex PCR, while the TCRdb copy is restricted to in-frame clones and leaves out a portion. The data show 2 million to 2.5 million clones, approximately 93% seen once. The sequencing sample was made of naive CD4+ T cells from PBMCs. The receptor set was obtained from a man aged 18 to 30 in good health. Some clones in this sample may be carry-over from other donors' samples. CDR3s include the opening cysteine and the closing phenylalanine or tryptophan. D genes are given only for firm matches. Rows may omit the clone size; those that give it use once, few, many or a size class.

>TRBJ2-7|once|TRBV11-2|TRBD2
TGTGCCAGCAGCTTAGGGACTAGCGGGGTCTACGAGCAGTACTTC
CASSLGTSGVYEQYF
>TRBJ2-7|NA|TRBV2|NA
TGTGCCAGCAGTGCGGTAACACCTAAATCGGAGCAGTACTTC
CASSAVTPKSEQYF
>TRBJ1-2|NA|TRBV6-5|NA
TGTGCCAGCAGTTCGGGTGGCTATGGCTACACCTTC
CASSSGGYGYTF
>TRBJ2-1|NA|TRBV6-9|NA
TGTGCCAGCCTTCAGGGGCCATACAATGAGCAGTTCTTC
CASLQGPYNEQFF
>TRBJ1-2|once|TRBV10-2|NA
TGCGCCAGCAGCGCCGGGACGGTGAATGGCTACACCTTC
CASSAGTVNGYTF
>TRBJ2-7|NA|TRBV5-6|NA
TGTGCCAGCAGCTTGGAGACTGAAACCGACGAGCAGTACTTC
CASSLETETDEQYF
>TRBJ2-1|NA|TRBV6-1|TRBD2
TGTGCCAGCAGTGAAACAGCCGCTAGCGGTTATAAACCTGAGCAGTTCTTC
CASSETAASGYKPEQFF
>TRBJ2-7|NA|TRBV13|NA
TGTGCCAGCAGCTTAGTGCACAACTCCTACGAGCAGTACTTC
CASSLVHNSYEQYF
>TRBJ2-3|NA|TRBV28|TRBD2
TGTGCCAGCAGTTCCGGGACTAGCATCGGCACAGATACGCAGTATTTT
CASSSGTSIGTDTQYF
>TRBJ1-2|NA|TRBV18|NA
TGTGCCAGCTCAACCGCAACAGGGAATGGCTACACCTTC
CASSTATGNGYTF
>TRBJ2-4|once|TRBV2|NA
TGTGCCAGCAGTACCAGGAGCATAAAAAACATTCAGTACTTC
CASSTRSIKNIQYF
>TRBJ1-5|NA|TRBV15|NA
TGTGCCACCAGCAGGCAGGGAAGGGGTCAGCCCCAGCATTTT
CATSRQGRGQPQHF
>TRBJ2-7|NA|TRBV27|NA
TGTGCCAGCAGTTCAAACCGGGGCCCGCGCTACGAGCAGTACTTC
CASSSNRGPRYEQYF
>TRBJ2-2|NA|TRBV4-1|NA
TGCGCCAGCAGCCAAGTGGGGGGAGGCGGGGAGCTGTTTTTT
CASSQVGGGGELFF
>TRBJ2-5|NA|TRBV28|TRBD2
TGTGCCAGCACCAAAGCGGGAGAAGAGACCCAGTACTTC
CASTKAGEETQYF
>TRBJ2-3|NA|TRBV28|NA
TGTGCCAGCAGTTTAAACACAGATACGCAGTATTTT
CASSLNTDTQYF
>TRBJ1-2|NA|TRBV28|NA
TGTGCCAGCAGTTTATGGGTCGCGAGGGGACTTGACTCGGTTGCCACCTTC
CASSLWVARGLDSVATF
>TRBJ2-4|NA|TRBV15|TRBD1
TGTGCCACCAGCGCCCGGGACAGGGCCCAAAACATTCAGTACTTC
CATSARDRAQNIQYF
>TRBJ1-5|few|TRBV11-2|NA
TGTGCCAGCAGCCCAAAGGGGGATCAGCCCCAGCATTTT
CASSPKGDQPQHF
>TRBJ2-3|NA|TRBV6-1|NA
TGTGCCAGCAGTACCCGGGCCTCAGGAGATACGCAGTATTTT
CASSTRASGDTQYF
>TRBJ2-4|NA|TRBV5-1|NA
TGCGCCAGCAGCTTGGGGATGAGGGACATTCAGTACTTC
CASSLGMRDIQYF
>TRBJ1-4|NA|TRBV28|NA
NA
CASSSSTGTVFF
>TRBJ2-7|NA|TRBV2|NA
TGTGCCAGCAGAGGGGACCGAAACGAGCAGTACTTC
CASRGDRNEQYF
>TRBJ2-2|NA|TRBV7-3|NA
TGTGCCAGCAGCTTCAACGGGCCGAACACCGGGGAGCTGTTTTTT
CASSFNGPNTGELFF
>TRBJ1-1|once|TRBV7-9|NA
TGTGCCAGCAGCTTATACTCGGACCGAGGCTCTGAAGCTTTCTTT
CASSLYSDRGSEAFF
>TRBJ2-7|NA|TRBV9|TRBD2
TGTGCCAGCAGCGTTAGCGGGAGACAGGACGAGCAGTACTTC
CASSVSGRQDEQYF
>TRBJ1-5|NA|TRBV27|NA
TGTGCCAGCAGCCTCAGGGGAGGGGATCAGCCCCAGCATTTT
CASSLRGGDQPQHF
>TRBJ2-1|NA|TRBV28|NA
TGTGCCAGCTTAAGTTCCTACAATGAGCAGTTCTTC
CASLSSYNEQFF
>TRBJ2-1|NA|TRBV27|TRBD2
TGTGCCAGCAGTATCCTTGGGGGAGGGCCGGGGTATGAGCAGTTCTTC
CASSILGGGPGYEQFF
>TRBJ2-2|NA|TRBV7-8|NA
TGTGCCAGCAGCTTAGCCATCAACACCGGGGAGCTGTTTTTT
CASSLAINTGELFF
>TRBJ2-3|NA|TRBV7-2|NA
TGTGCCAGCAGCTTAGCCCTTGGCGGGAGCACAGATACGCAGTATTTT
CASSLALGGSTDTQYF
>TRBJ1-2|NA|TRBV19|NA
TGTGCCAGTAGTATAGAGAGGGGAGCTAACTATGGCTACACCTTC
CASSIERGANYGYTF
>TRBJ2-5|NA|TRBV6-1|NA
TGTGCCAGCAGTGACTCTCAAGGGAAAGAGACCCAGTACTTC
CASSDSQGKETQYF